This T cell receptor (beta chain) was identified in a study of cytomegalovirus exposure and HLA in healthy donors. The study, taken as a whole, reports: TCR beta sequences numbering fewer than 20,000 were associated with HLA alleles at 0.05 false discovery rate in a later analysis. Fewer N-insertions than the approximately 700-donor mean were reportedly shown by an Asian-associated ancestry cluster in a later analysis.

Everyone who donated was a healthy bone marrow donor. This PCR relied on a set of 60 Vbeta primers and 13 Jbeta primers. Original handling: A later analysis counted approximately 88 million unique TCR beta chains, around 12 million shared. Method: immunoSEQ multiplex PCR; TCRdb's copy keeps in-frame clones and lacks some. Clone size and the V and J calls come from that table; the DNA yielded D and trimming. The sample lists around 100,000 clones; almost 80% were seen once. Trimming at V came to 3 bases and at J to 2 bases, leaving 15 bases not matched to a gene. In germline, CDR1 is GTSNPN, CDR2 SVGIG (reference sequence). CDR3 length: 19 amino acids. A word on this clone: Its cognate antigen is unknown.

The sequenced sample consisted of PBMCs. The TCR originated in a man in his fifties in good health and CMV-seropositive. The rearrangement joins TRBV30 to TRBJ2-3; 12 nucleotides line up with TRBD2. The CDR3 sequence: CAWRGGLAGAHDNTDTQYF. CDR3 sequence (DNA): TGTGCCTGGAGGGGGGGACTAGCGGGTGCTCATGACAACACAGATACGCAGTATTTT.